Listed below are T cell receptor beta chains from one sample, sequenced in a study of blood T cell repertoires in COVID-19. Clones were read by immunoSEQ multiplex PCR, and TCRdb kept only the in-frame ones, dropping some. The table records 150,000 to 200,000 clones, around four fifths of them present only once. The source material was peripheral blood. The receptors here all came from a woman aged 80 or over with acute or convalescent COVID-19. Each CDR3 is given with its conserved first and last residue. D genes are given only for firm matches.

NA	TRBJ2-1	TRBV6-5	TGTGCCAGCCTAGTACTAGCCACTTTCCATGAGCAGTTCTTC	CASLVLATFHEQFF
NA	TRBJ2-5	TRBV5-4	TGTGCCAGCAGCTCCATCCAAGAGACCCAGTACTTC	CASSSIQETQYF
NA	TRBJ2-3	TRBV5-1	TGCGCCAGCAGCTTTGGTCTAGATTCTAGCACAGATACGCAGTATTTT	CASSFGLDSSTDTQYF
NA	TRBJ2-7	TRBV12-5	TGTGCTAGTGGTTTGGTCCCAGTTGGGGCAGGCGAGCAGTACTTC	CASGLVPVGAGEQYF
NA	TRBJ1-5	TRBV3-1/TRBV3-2	TGTGCCAGCAGCCAAGATCAGAATCAGCCCCAGCATTTT	CASSQDQNQPQHF
TRBD2	TRBJ2-3	TRBV29-1	TGCAGCGCAGATAGCGGGAGGCTAGCGGGTACGCAGTATTTT	CSADSGRLAGTQYF
NA	TRBJ1-4	TRBV7-9	TGTGCCAGCAGCTTACAGGGCGTTTATGAAAAACTGTTTTTT	CASSLQGVYEKLFF
TRBD2	TRBJ2-7	TRBV3-1/TRBV3-2	TGTGCCAGCAGCCAAGAAGGACTAGCCTACGAGCAGTACTTC	CASSQEGLAYEQYF
NA	TRBJ2-5	TRBV21-1	TGTGCCAGCAGCAAAGGCGGCTGGAGACTAGCGGGGGGGTCCCAAGAGACCCAGTACTTC	CASSKGGWRLAGGSQETQYF
NA	TRBJ1-4	TRBV19	TGTGCCAGTAGTATACTGGGCGGACAGACTGAAAAACTGTTTTTT	CASSILGGQTEKLFF